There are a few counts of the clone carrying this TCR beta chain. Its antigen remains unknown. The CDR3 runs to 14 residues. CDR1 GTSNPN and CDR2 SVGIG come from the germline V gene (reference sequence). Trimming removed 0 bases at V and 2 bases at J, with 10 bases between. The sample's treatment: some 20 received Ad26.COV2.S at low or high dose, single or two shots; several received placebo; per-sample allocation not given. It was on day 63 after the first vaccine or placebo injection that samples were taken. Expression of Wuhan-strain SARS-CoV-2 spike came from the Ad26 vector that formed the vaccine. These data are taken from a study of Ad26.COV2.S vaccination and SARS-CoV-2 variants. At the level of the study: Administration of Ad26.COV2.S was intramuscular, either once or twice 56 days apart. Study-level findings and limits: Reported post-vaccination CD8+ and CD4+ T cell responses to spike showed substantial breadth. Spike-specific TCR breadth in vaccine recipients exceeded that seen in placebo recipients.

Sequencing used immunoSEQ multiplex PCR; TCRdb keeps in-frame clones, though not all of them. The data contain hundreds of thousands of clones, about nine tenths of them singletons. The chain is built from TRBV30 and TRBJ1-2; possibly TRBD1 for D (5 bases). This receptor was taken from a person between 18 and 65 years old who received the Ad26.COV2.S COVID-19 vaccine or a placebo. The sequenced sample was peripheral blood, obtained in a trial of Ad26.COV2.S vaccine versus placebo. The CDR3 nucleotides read TGTGCCTGGAGTGTAGGCAGGGCCAACTATGGCTACACCTTC. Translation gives CAWSVGRANYGYTF.